The T cell receptor beta chain under discussion was sequenced for a study of T cell repertoires and HLA-DP antigens. The wider study: The donors, ranging 18-to-29 to 60-to-69 years, included a couple of males and one female. Study-wide results and limits: Sorted CD137+ clonality was around 0.36 for both alloantigens, versus about 0.039 pre-culture.

Germline-derived CDR1 and CDR2 are SGHTA and FQGTGA. The CDR3 totals 15 residues. Trimming took 5 bases from V and 2 from J, leaving 14 bases between them. Concerning this clone: Its antigen is currently unknown.

Profiling relied on immunoSEQ multiplex PCR, and the TCRdb table lists in-frame clones only, not all of them. The sample holds over 60,000 clones, about four fifths seen once. Sequencing input: CD4+ T cells from PBMCs. The gene calls are TRBV7-3 and TRBJ2-3; no firm D call. This receptor was taken from a man aged 55 to 70 in good health and CMV-seronegative. CDR3 protein: CASSLMSRVTDTQYF. As DNA, the CDR3 is TGTGCCAGCAGCCTTATGAGTCGGGTCACAGATACGCAGTATTTT.